These T cell receptor beta chains were read from a single sample in a study of OX40 agonist ivuxolimab in advanced cancers. TCRdb's copy holds only in-frame clones and misses some; the assay was immunoSEQ multiplex PCR. The sample lists over 30,000 clones; approximately 82% were seen once. Specimen: CD4+ or CD8+ T cells sorted from blood, collected in a trial of the OX40 agonist ivuxolimab. These receptors originate from an adult with an advanced solid tumor such as melanoma, head and neck, liver or kidney cancer. Both conserved end residues are part of each CDR3. The order of the fields is V gene, J gene, D gene, clone size, CDR3 protein, CDR3 DNA. The D gene is left open where the match is weak. Some rows have no size entry. The others give once, few or many, or a class for an expanded clone.

v_gene: TRBV5-8; j_gene: TRBJ1-1; d_gene: -; abundance: -; CDR3aa: CASSLDWWGAFF; CDR3nt: TGTGCCAGCAGCTTGGACTGGTGGGGAGCTTTCTTT
v_gene: TRBV9; j_gene: TRBJ2-6; d_gene: -; abundance: -; CDR3aa: CASSPGGKGEYGANVLTF; CDR3nt: TGTGCCAGCAGCCCAGGGGGGAAAGGGGAATATGGGGCCAACGTCCTGACTTTC
v_gene: TRBV2; j_gene: TRBJ1-4; d_gene: -; abundance: -; CDR3aa: CASRDSLNEKLFF; CDR3nt: TGTGCCAGCAGGGACAGCCTTAATGAAAAACTGTTTTTT
v_gene: TRBV5-8; j_gene: TRBJ2-7; d_gene: TRBD1; abundance: -; CDR3aa: CASSRQGDYEQYF; CDR3nt: TGTGCCAGCAGCCGACAGGGGGACTACGAGCAGTACTTC
v_gene: TRBV30; j_gene: TRBJ2-5; d_gene: -; abundance: few; CDR3aa: CAWSVPAPGETQYF; CDR3nt: TGTGCCTGGAGTGTACCTGCACCGGGGGAGACCCAGTACTTC
v_gene: TRBV7-6; j_gene: TRBJ2-2; d_gene: -; abundance: once; CDR3aa: CASSPPGTGLNTGELFF; CDR3nt: TGTGCCAGCAGCCCGCCGGGGACTGGTCTGAACACCGGGGAGCTGTTTTTT
v_gene: TRBV10-3; j_gene: TRBJ2-7; d_gene: -; abundance: -; CDR3aa: CAISDDPNEQYF; CDR3nt: TGTGCCATCAGTGACGACCCTAACGAGCAGTACTTC
v_gene: TRBV19; j_gene: TRBJ1-2; d_gene: -; abundance: -; CDR3aa: CATQGRITGYGYTF; CDR3nt: TGTGCCACTCAAGGGCGGATCACGGGCTATGGCTACACCTTC
v_gene: TRBV6-5; j_gene: TRBJ2-7; d_gene: -; abundance: -; CDR3aa: CASRNGKIAAYEQYF; CDR3nt: TGTGCCAGCAGGAACGGGAAGATAGCAGCCTACGAGCAGTACTTC
v_gene: TRBV5-8; j_gene: TRBJ1-2; d_gene: -; abundance: once; CDR3aa: CASSLRRAGDGYTF; CDR3nt: TGTGCCAGCAGCCTACGACGGGCTGGGGATGGCTACACCTTC
v_gene: TRBV7-2; j_gene: TRBJ1-5; d_gene: -; abundance: -; CDR3aa: CASSLVQGANQPQHF; CDR3nt: TGTGCCAGCAGCTTAGTACAGGGCGCCAATCAGCCCCAGCATTTT
v_gene: TRBV27; j_gene: TRBJ1-2; d_gene: -; abundance: once; CDR3aa: CASSLSGTYGYTF; CDR3nt: TGTGCCAGCAGTTTATCTGGGACCTATGGCTACACCTTC
v_gene: TRBV2; j_gene: TRBJ1-6; d_gene: -; abundance: -; CDR3aa: CASSFEGYDSPLHF; CDR3nt: TGTGCCAGCAGCTTCGAGGGGTACGACTCACCCCTCCACTTT
v_gene: TRBV10-3; j_gene: TRBJ2-1; d_gene: TRBD2; abundance: few; CDR3aa: CAIRSLTSGGTYNEQFF; CDR3nt: TGTGCCATCAGATCATTGACTAGCGGGGGTACCTACAATGAGCAGTTCTTC
v_gene: TRBV19; j_gene: TRBJ1-1; d_gene: TRBD1; abundance: -; CDR3aa: CASSIGDRGAFF; CDR3nt: TGTGCCAGTAGTATAGGGGACAGGGGAGCTTTCTTT
v_gene: TRBV19; j_gene: TRBJ1-1; d_gene: TRBD1; abundance: -; CDR3aa: CASIRDTGTGSNTEAFF; CDR3nt: TGTGCCAGTATCCGAGACACCGGGACAGGGTCGAACACTGAAGCTTTCTTT
v_gene: TRBV10-3; j_gene: TRBJ1-5; d_gene: TRBD1; abundance: -; CDR3aa: CAISDRTGGNQPQHF; CDR3nt: TGTGCCATCAGTGACCGGACAGGGGGCAATCAGCCCCAGCATTTT
v_gene: TRBV5-1; j_gene: TRBJ1-1; d_gene: -; abundance: -; CDR3aa: CASRKAGNTEAFF; CDR3nt: TGCGCCAGCAGAAAGGCCGGGAACACTGAAGCTTTCTTT
v_gene: TRBV7-3; j_gene: TRBJ2-2; d_gene: -; abundance: -; CDR3aa: CASSAGNVAGELFF; CDR3nt: TGTGCCAGCAGCGCAGGGAATGTGGCCGGGGAGCTGTTTTTT
v_gene: TRBV28; j_gene: TRBJ1-2; d_gene: -; abundance: -; CDR3aa: CASTQTEYGYTF; CDR3nt: TGTGCCAGCACCCAGACAGAATATGGCTACACCTTC
v_gene: TRBV29-1; j_gene: TRBJ2-1; d_gene: TRBD2; abundance: -; CDR3aa: CSVPTSGHNEQFF; CDR3nt: TGCAGCGTTCCGACTAGCGGGCACAATGAGCAGTTCTTC
v_gene: TRBV7-9; j_gene: TRBJ2-5; d_gene: -; abundance: once; CDR3aa: CASSLEQETQYF; CDR3nt: TGTGCCAGCAGCTTAGAACAAGAGACCCAGTACTTC
v_gene: TRBV7-3; j_gene: TRBJ1-1; d_gene: TRBD1; abundance: -; CDR3aa: CASSIGGTGDTEAFF; CDR3nt: TGTGCCAGCAGTATAGGGGGGACAGGGGACACTGAAGCTTTCTTT
v_gene: TRBV2; j_gene: TRBJ1-6; d_gene: -; abundance: -; CDR3aa: CASSEARGGSPLHF; CDR3nt: TGTGCCAGCAGTGAGGCCAGGGGTGGTTCACCCCTCCACTTT
v_gene: TRBV21-1; j_gene: TRBJ1-6; d_gene: -; abundance: once; CDR3aa: CASSTRPVRLSSPLHF; CDR3nt: TGTGCCAGCAGCACCAGACCCGTCCGTCTGAGTTCACCCCTCCACTTT
v_gene: TRBV29-1; j_gene: TRBJ2-7; d_gene: TRBD1; abundance: -; CDR3aa: CSVALTGSYYEQYF; CDR3nt: TGCAGCGTCGCCCTGACAGGGAGTTACTACGAGCAGTACTTC
v_gene: TRBV2; j_gene: TRBJ1-1; d_gene: -; abundance: -; CDR3aa: CASSFPEGGIAEAFF; CDR3nt: TGTGCCAGCAGTTTCCCAGAGGGGGGGATCGCTGAAGCTTTCTTT
v_gene: TRBV7-9; j_gene: TRBJ1-3; d_gene: -; abundance: -; CDR3aa: CASRHRVRGVENTIYF; CDR3nt: TGTGCCAGCAGGCACCGGGTGCGGGGAGTCGAAAACACCATATATTTT
v_gene: TRBV9; j_gene: TRBJ1-1; d_gene: -; abundance: -; CDR3aa: CASSVNGQLNTEAFF; CDR3nt: TGTGCCAGCAGCGTTAATGGACAATTGAACACTGAAGCTTTCTTT
v_gene: TRBV11-2; j_gene: TRBJ2-1; d_gene: -; abundance: -; CDR3aa: CASSSTRRDPYNEQFF; CDR3nt: TGTGCCAGCAGCTCGACCCGAAGGGATCCCTACAATGAGCAGTTCTTC
v_gene: TRBV5-6; j_gene: TRBJ2-2; d_gene: -; abundance: -; CDR3aa: CASSLRGPNTGELFF; CDR3nt: TGTGCCAGCAGCTTGCGGGGGCCGAACACCGGGGAGCTGTTTTTT
v_gene: TRBV7-9; j_gene: TRBJ2-3; d_gene: -; abundance: -; CDR3aa: CASRDLSTDTQYF; CDR3nt: TGTGCCAGCAGGGATCTGAGCACAGATACGCAGTATTTT
v_gene: TRBV5-1; j_gene: TRBJ2-2; d_gene: -; abundance: -; CDR3aa: CASSLRAGTGTGELFF; CDR3nt: TGCGCCAGCAGCTTGAGGGCCGGGACTGGGACCGGGGAGCTGTTTTTT
v_gene: TRBV29-1; j_gene: TRBJ1-2; d_gene: -; abundance: -; CDR3aa: CSVEFGTGYGYTF; CDR3nt: TGCAGCGTTGAATTTGGGACCGGCTATGGCTACACCTTC
v_gene: TRBV11-2; j_gene: TRBJ2-7; d_gene: -; abundance: once; CDR3aa: CASSFIQSVGEQYF; CDR3nt: TGTGCCAGCAGCTTCATCCAATCGGTCGGGGAGCAGTACTTC
v_gene: TRBV30; j_gene: TRBJ2-3; d_gene: TRBD1; abundance: -; CDR3aa: CAWGQGVRTQYF; CDR3nt: TGTGCCTGGGGACAGGGGGTGCGTACGCAGTATTTT
v_gene: TRBV7-9; j_gene: TRBJ2-3; d_gene: TRBD1; abundance: -; CDR3aa: CAFRDRSTDTQYF; CDR3nt: TGTGCCTTCCGGGACAGGAGCACAGATACGCAGTATTTT
v_gene: TRBV5-4; j_gene: TRBJ1-2; d_gene: -; abundance: few; CDR3aa: CASRLAIIGGYTF; CDR3nt: TGTGCCAGCCGGTTAGCGATTATCGGGGGCTACACCTTC
v_gene: TRBV18; j_gene: TRBJ2-7; d_gene: -; abundance: few; CDR3aa: CASSPPTVFQQYF; CDR3nt: TGTGCCAGCTCACCCCCGACAGTCTTCCAGCAGTACTTC
v_gene: TRBV15; j_gene: TRBJ1-3; d_gene: -; abundance: few; CDR3aa: CATSLSGNTIYF; CDR3nt: TGTGCCACCAGCCTCTCTGGAAACACCATATATTTT
v_gene: TRBV11-2; j_gene: TRBJ2-1; d_gene: -; abundance: -; CDR3aa: CASSFNVRDDEQFF; CDR3nt: TGTGCCAGCAGCTTCAATGTGCGGGACGATGAGCAGTTCTTC
v_gene: TRBV11-2; j_gene: TRBJ2-2; d_gene: TRBD2; abundance: -; CDR3aa: CASSLVAGAAGELFF; CDR3nt: TGTGCCAGCAGCTTAGTGGCGGGAGCGGCCGGGGAGCTGTTTTTT
v_gene: TRBV11-2; j_gene: TRBJ1-1; d_gene: -; abundance: -; CDR3aa: CASSLSALVGGNTEAFF; CDR3nt: TGTGCCAGCAGCTTATCCGCCTTGGTCGGAGGAAACACTGAAGCTTTCTTT
v_gene: TRBV11-2; j_gene: TRBJ2-7; d_gene: -; abundance: -; CDR3aa: CASSPRGASYEQYF; CDR3nt: TGTGCCAGCAGTCCCCGGGGGGCCTCCTACGAGCAGTACTTC
v_gene: TRBV30; j_gene: TRBJ2-7; d_gene: TRBD2; abundance: -; CDR3aa: CAWSSSGTEQYF; CDR3nt: TGTGCCTGGAGTTCCAGCGGGACCGAGCAGTACTTC
v_gene: TRBV7-6; j_gene: TRBJ1-5; d_gene: -; abundance: once; CDR3aa: CASSPKGGGNQPQHF; CDR3nt: TGTGCCAGCAGCCCTAAGGGTGGTGGCAATCAGCCCCAGCATTTT
v_gene: TRBV11-3; j_gene: TRBJ2-7; d_gene: -; abundance: -; CDR3aa: CASSPSSETYEQYF; CDR3nt: TGTGCCAGCAGCCCCTCTAGCGAAACCTACGAGCAGTACTTC
v_gene: TRBV28; j_gene: TRBJ2-4; d_gene: TRBD2; abundance: -; CDR3aa: CASSSPSGGAKNIQYF; CDR3nt: TGTGCCAGCAGTTCCCCTAGCGGGGGGGCCAAAAACATTCAGTACTTC
v_gene: TRBV5-6; j_gene: TRBJ2-6; d_gene: -; abundance: -; CDR3aa: CASSLSRTGANVLTF; CDR3nt: TGTGCCAGCAGCTTGAGCCGAACCGGGGCCAACGTCCTGACTTTC
v_gene: TRBV10-3; j_gene: TRBJ1-5; d_gene: -; abundance: -; CDR3aa: CAISESGGEGQPQHF; CDR3nt: TGTGCCATCAGTGAGTCGGGGGGCGAAGGACAGCCCCAGCATTTT
v_gene: TRBV28; j_gene: TRBJ1-2; d_gene: -; abundance: -; CDR3aa: CASSPPGTDYGYTF; CDR3nt: TGTGCCAGCAGTCCTCCCGGGACCGACTATGGCTACACCTTC